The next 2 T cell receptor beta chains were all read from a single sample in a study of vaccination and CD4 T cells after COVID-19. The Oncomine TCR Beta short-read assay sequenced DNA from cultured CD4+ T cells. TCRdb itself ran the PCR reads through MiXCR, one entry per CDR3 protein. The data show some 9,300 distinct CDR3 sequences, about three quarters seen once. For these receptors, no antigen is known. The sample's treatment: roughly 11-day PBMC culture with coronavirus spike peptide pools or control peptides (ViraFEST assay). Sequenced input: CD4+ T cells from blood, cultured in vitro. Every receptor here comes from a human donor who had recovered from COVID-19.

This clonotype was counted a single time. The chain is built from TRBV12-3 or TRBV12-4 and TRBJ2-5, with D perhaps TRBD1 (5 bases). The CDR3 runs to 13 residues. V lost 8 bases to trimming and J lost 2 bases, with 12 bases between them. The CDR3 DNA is TGTGCCAGCGGGGCGTTAGAGCAAGAGACCCAGTACTTC. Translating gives CASGALEQETQYF.

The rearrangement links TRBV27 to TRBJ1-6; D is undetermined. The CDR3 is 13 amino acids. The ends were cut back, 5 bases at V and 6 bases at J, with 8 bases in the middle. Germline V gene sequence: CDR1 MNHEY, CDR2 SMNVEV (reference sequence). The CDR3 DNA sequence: TGTGCCAGCAGTAAACAATTTAATTCACCCCTCCACTTT. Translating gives CASSKQFNSPLHF.